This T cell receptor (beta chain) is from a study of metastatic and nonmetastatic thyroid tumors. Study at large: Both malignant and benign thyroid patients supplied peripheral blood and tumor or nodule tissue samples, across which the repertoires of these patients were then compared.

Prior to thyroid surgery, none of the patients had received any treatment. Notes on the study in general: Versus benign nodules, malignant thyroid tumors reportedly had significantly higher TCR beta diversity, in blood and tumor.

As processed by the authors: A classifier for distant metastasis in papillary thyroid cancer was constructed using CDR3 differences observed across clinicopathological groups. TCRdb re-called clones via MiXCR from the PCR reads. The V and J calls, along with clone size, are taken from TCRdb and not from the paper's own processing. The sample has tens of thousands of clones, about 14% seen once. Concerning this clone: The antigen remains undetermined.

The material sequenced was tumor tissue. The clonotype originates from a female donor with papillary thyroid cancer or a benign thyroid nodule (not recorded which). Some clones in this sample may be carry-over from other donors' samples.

DNA for the CDR3: TGTGCCAGCAGCCAATATCCCCTAGCGGTCCCGCGGCGGACCCAGTACTTC. It yields the protein CASSQYPLAVPRRTQYF. The rearrangement uses TRBV3-1 and TRBJ2-5, with 7 bases fitting TRBD2. Germline V gives CDR1 LGHDT, CDR2 YNNKEL (reference sequence). V lost 2 bases, J lost 7 bases, and 16 bases stayed unmatched. CDR3 length equals 17 residues.